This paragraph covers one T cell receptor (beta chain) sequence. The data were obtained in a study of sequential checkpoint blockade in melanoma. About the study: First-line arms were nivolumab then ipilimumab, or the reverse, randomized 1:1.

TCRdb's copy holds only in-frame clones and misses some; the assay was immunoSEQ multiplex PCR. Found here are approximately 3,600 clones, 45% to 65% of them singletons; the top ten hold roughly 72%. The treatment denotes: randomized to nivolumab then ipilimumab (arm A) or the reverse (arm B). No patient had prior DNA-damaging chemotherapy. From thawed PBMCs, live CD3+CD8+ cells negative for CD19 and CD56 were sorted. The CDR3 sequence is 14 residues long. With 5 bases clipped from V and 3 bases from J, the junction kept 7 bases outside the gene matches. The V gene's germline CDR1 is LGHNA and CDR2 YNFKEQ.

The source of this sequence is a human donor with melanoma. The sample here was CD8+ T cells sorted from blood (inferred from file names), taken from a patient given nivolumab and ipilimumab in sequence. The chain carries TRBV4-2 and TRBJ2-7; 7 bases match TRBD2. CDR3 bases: TGTGCCAGCAGCTCTACGGCGGGGGACTACGAGCAGTACTTC. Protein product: CASSSTAGDYEQYF.